The T cell receptor (beta chain) under discussion was sequenced for a study of OX40 agonist ivuxolimab in advanced cancers. Generated by immunoSEQ multiplex PCR, the TCRdb table keeps only in-frame clones and is missing some. The table shows roughly 80,000 clones, with around 87% occurring only once. CDR3 length: 15 residues. The ends lost 3 bases at V and 2 bases at J; junction bases unmatched: 6. Germline V gene sequence: CDR1 SGHRS, CDR2 YFSETQ. The material was CD4+ or CD8+ T cells sorted from blood, obtained in a trial of the OX40 agonist ivuxolimab. The chain links TRBV5-1 to TRBJ2-5; 8 bases match TRBD1. This receptor was identified in an adult with an advanced solid tumor such as melanoma, head and neck, liver or kidney cancer. This chain's CDR3 is CASSSERTGQETQYF. In DNA, the CDR3 is TGCGCCAGCAGCTCTGAGAGGACAGGGCAAGAGACCCAGTACTTC.